The subject of this entry is one T cell receptor (beta chain). The clone's antigen remains unknown. No clone much larger than this one lies a single base away; base qualities are absent. This sample was taken from a study of blood T cell repertoires in COVID-19 (dated by TCRdb to between 2020 and 2021). Broadly, across the study: The collaborator samples originated in the United States, Italy and Spain and spanned the acute and convalescent phases of COVID-19. The repertoires were released in a freely available public database intended as a resource for research on the immune response to SARS-CoV-2. Deeply sampled blood TCRbeta repertoires from subjects exposed to, actively infected with, or recovered from COVID-19 were included in the dataset. The samples were drawn from the first 160 participants of the ongoing ImmuneRACE study and from over a thousand subjects provided by 6 global collaborators. Nearly every sample came with metadata listing a de-identified subject ID, COVID-19 status, age in years and sex. Where available, HLA class I and class II types were taken from metadata supplied by the sample provider and were not determined by assay-based typing. The material from the prospective study consisted of cDNA or gDNA derived from T cells, B-cell-depleted T cells, or PBMCs.

TCRbeta CDR3 regions were amplified from genomic DNA using the immunoSEQ Assay, a bias-controlled multiplex PCR. Per the source publication's procedure: Within the assay, amplification of reference gene primers was used to estimate how many nucleated cells each sample contained. Sequence reads were collapsed and filtered to measure the absolute abundance of every unique TCRbeta CDR3 rearrangement. Productive Simpson clonality was computed per sample as the square root of Simpson's diversity index over productive rearrangements. Entries here come from immuneACCESS through TCRdb and include only in-frame sequences with V and J called. Some clones fail to appear in such tables; in the studies checked, an unresolved V gene covers under half of the shortfall, and the cause of the remainder is unknown. That table supplies the V and J calls and clone size; D and trimming were determined from the DNA. The sample contains under 25,000 clones, around 90% of them found a single time. Around 7.1% of the sample lies in the top ten.

Whole blood was collected in K2EDTA tubes by collaborating institutions according to the institutions' own protocols. For TCRbeta analysis, collaborators shipped samples in one of three forms: frozen whole blood, isolated PBMCs, or DNA extracted from either of those sample types. V loses 10 bases at its end and J loses 0 bases; junction bases beyond the gene matches: 9. Taken from cysteine to phenylalanine, the CDR3 has 15 residues. Solely the CDR3 DNA is kept, with 45 bases framed from the first base. The germline V gene supplies CDR1 MNHGY and CDR2 SAAAGT. Study-wide findings and limitations: How much clinical and demographic metadata was included differed by source and by participant, and the metadata was provided uncurated.

The chain is made from TRBV6-8 and TRBJ2-1; a stretch of 7 junction bases matches TRBD1. This TCR was sampled from a human donor with active COVID-19. The donor label of this sample is uncertain. Sequenced sample: peripheral blood. The DNA sequence reads TGTGCCAAGCTGGACAGGCCTAGCTCCTACAATGAGCAGTTCTTC. Its translation reads: CAKLDRPSSYNEQFF.